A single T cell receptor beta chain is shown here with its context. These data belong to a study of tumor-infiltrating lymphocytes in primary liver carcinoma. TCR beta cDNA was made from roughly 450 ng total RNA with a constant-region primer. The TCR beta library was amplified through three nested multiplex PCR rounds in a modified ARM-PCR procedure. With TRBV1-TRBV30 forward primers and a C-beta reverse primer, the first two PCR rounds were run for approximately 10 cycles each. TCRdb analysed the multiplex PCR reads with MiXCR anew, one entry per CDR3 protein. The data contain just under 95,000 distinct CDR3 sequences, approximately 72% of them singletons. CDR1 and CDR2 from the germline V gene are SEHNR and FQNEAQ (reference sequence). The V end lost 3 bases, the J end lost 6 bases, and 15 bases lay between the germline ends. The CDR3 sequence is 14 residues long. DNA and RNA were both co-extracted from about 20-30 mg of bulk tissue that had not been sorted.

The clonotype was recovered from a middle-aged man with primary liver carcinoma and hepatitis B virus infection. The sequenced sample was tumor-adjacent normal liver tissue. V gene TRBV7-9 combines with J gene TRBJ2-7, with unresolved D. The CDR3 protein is CASSLYVETGEQYF. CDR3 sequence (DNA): TGTGCCAGCAGCTTGTATGTGGAAACCGGCGAGCAGTACTTC.